The sequence of this TCR beta chain was determined in a study of regulatory T cells. CD4+ cells were sorted into CD25-high CD127-low regulatory cells and CD25-low CD127-high conventional cells. Concerning this clone itself: What it binds is unknown. Other DNA sequences in the same sample also yield this CDR3.

Study-wide results and limits: CD3G-deficient patients' regulatory T cells showed reduced Shannon diversity versus autologous conventional CD4+ and control regulatory cells.

Between the trimmed V and J ends, which lost 2 bases and 7 bases, there was a span of 18 bases. Germline V CDR1 and CDR2: MDHEN, SYDVKM. CDR3 length equals 15 residues. The primer mix had 52 TRBV and 13 TRBJ primers. Using immunoSEQ multiplex PCR, the repertoire was profiled, and TCRdb retains in-frame clones only, with some absent. The sample shows approximately 3,700 clones, approximately 92% of them seen only once. The chain couples TRBV28 to TRBJ2-7; D call uncertain. Sequences were obtained from CD4+ Tregs sorted from blood. This TCR was recovered from a child aged 2-15 years with CD3G deficiency. The DNA for the CDR3 is TGTGCCAGCAGTTTAATGTCGTCAGGAGTTTATGAGCAGTACTTC. The encoded protein is CASSLMSSGVYEQYF.